Sequencing of this T cell receptor beta chain was carried out in a study of OX40 agonist ivuxolimab in advanced cancers. Regarding the study as a whole: CD4+ and CD8+ blood T cells expanded clonally by week 6 at 0.1 to 3.0 mg/kg. Among T cells, CD8+ cells averaged more expanded clones than CD4+ cells.

In germline, CDR1 is LGHNA, CDR2 YSLEER. The CDR3 length is 12 residues. V was shortened by 5 bases and J by 9 bases, with 10 bases between the two germline ends. Remarks on this clone: The target antigen is unknown.

TCRdb's table, derived via immunoSEQ multiplex PCR, lists solely in-frame clones and lacks some. Of 99,000 or so clones detected, 84% appear once; the ten largest clones hold roughly 5.4%. The chain links TRBV4-3 to TRBJ2-2; tentatively, D is TRBD1 (6 bases). The sequencing used CD4+ or CD8+ T cells sorted from blood, collected in a trial of the OX40 agonist ivuxolimab. The TCR was taken from an adult with an advanced solid tumor such as melanoma, head and neck, liver or kidney cancer. The CDR3 DNA follows: TGCGCCAGCAGCAGAGGGGGTAGGGAGCTGTTTTTT. It codes for CASSRGGRELFF.